The clone carrying this T cell receptor (beta chain) was picked up one time. CDR1 is LGHDT and CDR2 is YNNKEL in the germline V gene (reference sequence). V was shortened by 4 bases and J by 0 bases, with 13 bases between the two germline ends. The length of the CDR3 is 16 residues. The data are from a study of blood T cell repertoires in COVID-19. Study-level information: Some COVID-19 samples were acute and others convalescent; all came from the United States, Italy and Spain.

In the authors' workflow: Amplification of reference gene primers was used by the study to estimate nucleated cell counts. Sequencing was performed with immunoSEQ multiplex PCR; in TCRdb, only in-frame clones are kept and a portion is missing. Clone size and the V and J calls come from that table; the DNA yielded D and trimming. The sample consists of 84,000 or so clones, 70% to 85% of them appearing once. This sequence was found in a man in his sixties or seventies with acute or convalescent COVID-19. The chain couples TRBV3-1 (or the pseudogene TRBV3-2) to TRBJ2-1; D not resolved. Specimen: peripheral blood. The CDR3 loop reads CASSPFSRSSYNEQFF. Here the CDR3 DNA reads TGTGCCAGCAGCCCCTTTTCGCGGAGCTCCTACAATGAGCAGTTCTTC.